This T cell receptor (beta chain) was obtained from a study of OX40 agonist ivuxolimab in advanced cancers. The wider study: Dose-escalation patients suffered from hepatocellular carcinoma, melanoma, renal cell or head and neck cancer. Past anti-PD-1, anti-PD-L1 or anti-CTLA-4 therapy was accepted, and approximately 40% had received some. Findings and limits, study-wide: The study observed clonal expansion of CD4+ and CD8+ blood T cells by week 6 at 0.1 to 3.0 mg/kg.

Assay: immunoSEQ multiplex PCR; the TCRdb copy retains only in-frame clones and omits some. The sample holds tens of thousands of clones; around 80% are singletons and the top ten take over 3%. After removal of 7 bases from V and 4 bases from J, the junction contained 4 bases not matched to a gene. The CDR3 runs 12 residues. Germline CDR1 is SQVTM and CDR2 is ANQGSEA. Details on this clone: The target antigen is unknown.

This sequence joins TRBV29-1 and TRBJ1-1; TRBD1 matches 9 bases. Sequenced material: CD4+ or CD8+ T cells sorted from blood, taken in a trial of the OX40 agonist ivuxolimab. The source of this sequence is an adult with an advanced solid tumor such as melanoma, head and neck, liver or kidney cancer. The CDR3 nucleotides read TGCAGCGCACAGGGGGCAGGCACTGAAGCTTTCTTT. The encoded protein is CSAQGAGTEAFF. Based on the CDR3 plus reference TRBV29-1 and TRBJ1-1, the full variable domain is SAVISQKPSRDICQRGTSLTIQCQVDSQVTMMFWYRQQPGQSLTLIATANQGSEATYESGFVIDKFPISRPNLTFSTLTVSNMSPEDSSIYLCSAQGAGTEAFFGQGTRLTVV.